This TCR beta chain was profiled in a study of blood T cell repertoires in COVID-19. The CDR3 is 13 residues long. Germline V CDR1 and CDR2: MRHNA, SNTAGT. V was cut by 8 bases and J by 9 bases, with 14 bases left in between. Libraries were prepared by immunoSEQ multiplex PCR; TCRdb keeps only in-frame clonotypes and omits some of them. The sample has around 54,000 clones, almost 80% seen once. Clinical histories supplied by participants themselves formed the basis of cohort assignment. This TCR was sampled from a woman between 45 and 65 years old with acute COVID-19. Sequences were obtained from PBMCs or T cells enriched from blood (not recorded which). This rearrangement joins TRBV6-4 to TRBJ1-6; D remains ambiguous. This CDR3 reads CASGEVDGSPLHF. The CDR3 DNA sequence: TGTGCCAGCGGAGAGGTAGACGGTTCACCCCTCCACTTT.